The table lists the clone carrying this T cell receptor (beta chain) with a count of one. Its antigen is unidentified. The sequenced patients had an expansion of CD8+CD57+ cells seen by flow cytometry. The data belong to a study of CD8+CD57+ T cells in acquired aplastic anemia. Overall study: Mean DNA quantity obtained from sorted CD4+ and CD8+ cells was approximately 3 ug. Findings and limits, study-wide: Patients and controls turned out to have roughly 29 CD8+ CDR3 sequences in common.

The CDR3 runs 18 residues. With V trimmed by 6 bases and J by 0 bases, 11 bases remained unmatched. Per the germline V gene, CDR1 is SGHAT and CDR2 is FQDESV (reference sequence). Genomic DNA constituted the template upon which TCR beta VDJ and CDR3 profiling was performed. TCRdb called the reads again in MiXCR, with one record for every CDR3 protein. The sample has 150,000 to 180,000 distinct CDR3 sequences; about 52% are singletons. The chain couples TRBV11-1 to TRBJ2-2; 9 nucleotides agree with TRBD1. The sequence derives from a human donor with aplastic anemia. Sequencing was done on a sample of sorted CD4+, CD8+, or CD8+CD57+ T cells (not recorded which) from PBMCs. CDR3 nucleotides: TGTGCCAGCAGACCCCCGGGACAGGGCTGTGCGAACACCGGGGAGCTGTTTTTT. Translated: CASRPPGQGCANTGELFF.